The 14 T cell receptor beta chains below were found in one sample sequenced in a study of blood T cell repertoires in COVID-19. Some clones are missing from TCRdb's copy, which holds only in-frame ones; the method was immunoSEQ multiplex PCR. The table shows 150,000 to 200,000 clones, with 86% occurring only once. The sample consisted of peripheral blood. Source of these receptors: a man between 65 and 80 years old with acute or convalescent COVID-19.

The V and J genes are TRBV28 and TRBJ2-7; the match to TRBD2 covers 8 bases. The V segment lost 6 bases and the J segment 6 bases; nucleotides outside the gene matches: 16. The CDR3 is 16 amino acids. Germline CDR1 MDHEN, CDR2 SYDVKM. The chain's CDR3 is CASSQAGGAALGEQYF. The CDR3, as DNA: TGTGCCAGCAGCCAGGCGGGGGGCGCGGCGTTGGGCGAGCAGTACTTC.

This clone was found once. This sequence joins TRBV6-5 and TRBJ2-6, with D maybe TRBD2 (5 bases). The CDR3 consists of 15 residues. Trimming removed 5 bases from V and 1 base from J, with 9 bases in between. Germline CDR1 reads MNHEY; CDR2 reads SVGAGI. The CDR3 bases are TGTGCCAGCAGTAAGGCGGGTTCTGGGGCCAACGTCCTGACTTTC. This gives the protein CASSKAGSGANVLTF.

V and J are TRBV19 and TRBJ2-3, with D possibly matching TRBD2 (6 bases). Trimming cost V 7 bases and J 9 bases, with 20 bases left between them. Germline CDR1 reads LNHDA; CDR2 reads SQIVND (reference sequence). The CDR3 is 14 amino acids. The CDR3 sequence is CASNTNPARGTQYF. The CDR3 bases are TGTGCCAGTAACACAAACCCGGCCCGGGGGACGCAGTATTTT.

V gene TRBV28 combines with J gene TRBJ2-5; tentative D call: TRBD2 (7 bases). The V and J ends lost 10 bases and 5 bases respectively, with 23 bases between them. CDR3 length: 15 amino acids. CDR1 and CDR2 from the germline V gene are MDHEN and SYDVKM. CDR3 nucleotides: TGTGCCACCCGCGGCCCTGGGGGGGCTGGGGAGACCCAGTACTTC. Translated: CATRGPGGAGETQYF.

In DNA, the CDR3 is TGTGCCAGCAGCCGCGGCAGGGCCCTCCGAGAGACCCAGTACTTC. It encodes CASSRGRALRETQYF. V gene TRBV6-6 combines with J gene TRBJ2-5; TRBD1 might be the D (5 bases). Germline V CDR1 and CDR2: MNHNY, SVGAGI (reference sequence). V lost 6 bases, J lost 4 bases, and 18 bases lay in between. The CDR3 runs to 15 residues.

The V call is TRBV5-1, the J call TRBJ2-7, with 7 bases lining up with TRBD2. The CDR3 runs to 15 residues. V dropped 4 bases and J dropped 7; count of bases not matched to a gene: 14. The V gene's germline CDR1 is SGHRS and CDR2 YFSETQ. CDR3 protein: CASSPQTAGTEEQYF. The CDR3 DNA follows: TGCGCCAGCAGCCCCCAGACAGCGGGGACGGAGGAGCAGTACTTC.

J is TRBJ2-1 and V is TRBV28; TRBD1 matches 9 bases. J was trimmed by 9 bases and V by 7 bases; bases with no gene match: 19. CDR3 length equals 17 residues. Per germline, CDR1 MDHEN and CDR2 SYDVKM. This CDR3 is CASNPPEDRGFLSEQFF. Here the CDR3 DNA reads TGTGCCAGCAACCCCCCAGAGGACAGGGGTTTTTTAAGTGAGCAGTTCTTC.

The V call is TRBV6-6, the J call TRBJ2-7; D may be TRBD2 (6 bases). This CDR3 is built from 15 residues. Per the germline V gene, CDR1 is MNHNY and CDR2 is SVGAGI (reference sequence). V lost 6 bases and J lost 2, with 17 bases in between. The CDR3 sequence: CASRVGLQSPYEQYF. The CDR3 DNA follows: TGTGCCAGCAGGGTGGGACTCCAGAGCCCCTACGAGCAGTACTTC.

Comment on this clone: Other DNA sequences within the sample encode an identical CDR3. The chain links TRBV20-1 to TRBJ1-2, with 7 bases fitting TRBD1. The CDR3 runs 11 residues. Germline lookup yields CDR1 DFQATT and CDR2 SNEGSKA (reference sequence). J gave up 5 bases and V 6 bases, and 3 bases lay outside the gene matches. CDR3 sequence reads: CSARTGYGYTF. The CDR3 DNA reads as TGCAGTGCCAGGACAGGTTATGGCTACACCTTC.

The chain recombines TRBV2 with TRBJ1-2; TRBD1 agrees at 7 bases. Germline CDR1 reads SNHLY; CDR2 reads FYNNEI. J was trimmed by 2 bases and V by 4 bases; bases with no gene match: 7. The CDR3 has 15 amino acids. CDR3 coding DNA: TGTGCCAGCAGTGCCCTCCGGGACAGCAACTATGGCTACACCTTC. This encodes CASSALRDSNYGYTF.

The chain combines TRBV4-1 with TRBJ2-2; 7 bases line up with TRBD1. Per germline, CDR1 MGHRA and CDR2 YSYEKL. This CDR3 contains 13 residues. The V gene end was trimmed by 7 bases and the J gene end by 7 bases; junction bases not matched to a gene: 6. Here the CDR3 DNA reads TGCGCCAGCAACGCACAGGGGTTCGGGGAGCTGTTTTTT. Translating it yields CASNAQGFGELFF.

This clone was recorded a few times. V is TRBV7-3 and J is TRBJ2-6; D not resolved. Trimming pared 2 bases from V and 4 bases from J, leaving 15 bases between. The CDR3 contains 17 residues. Germline CDR1 SGHTA, CDR2 FQGTGA. Here the CDR3 reads CASSLLPGLVGANVLTF. CDR3 DNA: TGTGCCAGCAGCTTACTTCCGGGTTTGGTAGGGGCCAACGTCCTGACTTTC.

In this sample, this clone turned up once. The J gene is TRBJ2-7, the V gene TRBV5-1, with D possibly TRBD1 on 6 matching bases. This CDR3 contains 16 residues. The germline CDR1 and CDR2 sequences are SGHRS and YFSETQ. Trimming took 5 bases from V and 7 from J, leaving 25 bases between them. CDR3 nucleotide sequence: TGCGCCAGCAGTTTAAGTAGGGGCAGGGGAGTGGAAGAGCAGTACTTC. It is translated as CASSLSRGRGVEEQYF. The full variable domain, completed using reference TRBV5-1 and TRBJ2-7, is KAGVTQTPRYLIKTRGQQVTLSCSPISGHRSVSWYQQTPGQGLQFLFEYFSETQRNKGNFPGRFSGRQFSNSRSEMNVSTLELGDSALYLCASSLSRGRGVEEQYFGPGTRLTVT.

This clone appeared once. The chain combines TRBV19 with TRBJ1-5; D gene unclear. V was shortened by 8 bases and J by 4 bases, with 15 bases between the two germline ends. There are 14 residues in the CDR3. CDR1 LNHDA and CDR2 SQIVND come from the germline V gene (reference sequence). CDR3 sequence (DNA): TGTGCCAGTGTAAGCGGGAGAAGAAATCAGCCCCAGCATTTT. The encoded protein is CASVSGRRNQPQHF.